Listed here is a single T cell receptor (beta chain). Antigen: not known. Data came from immunoSEQ multiplex PCR; TCRdb stores just in-frame clones and leaves some out. The top ten clones hold about 1.2% of a sample with some 1.4 million clones, roughly 96% of them seen once. Researchers partitioned CD4+ cells into CD45RA+ naive and CD45RA-negative memory subsets. This record comes from a study of shared clonotypes between healthy human individuals. Study summary: In total, the donors were a couple of women and a few men aged 18 to 49. Findings of the study overall: Generation probabilities of non-shared clonotypes were lower (relative to those shared by all four donors).

The V and J ends lost 7 bases and 4 bases respectively, with 14 bases between them. The CDR3 runs to 14 residues. Germline V lookup: CDR1 SGHRS, CDR2 YFSETQ. The chain joins TRBV5-1 to TRBJ2-2; TRBD2 is a possible D gene (6 bases). This clonotype originated in a man under 40 in good health. The sequenced material came from naive CD4+ T cells sorted from blood. Described subset: CD45RA+ positively selected. CDR3 in DNA: TGCGCCAGCGCCAAACGGGAGTTCACCGGGGAGCTGTTTTTT. Amino acid sequence: CASAKREFTGELFF.